This passage covers 6 T cell receptor beta chains from one sample sequenced in a study of neurological immune-mediated disorders. MiXCR, applied by TCRdb to the 5' RACE reads, yields one record per CDR3 protein. The sample lists some 66,000 distinct CDR3 sequences; 4.1% were seen once. Source material: PBMCs. Receptor source: a man in his fifties with multiple sclerosis.

This clonotype was observed many times. The chain is built from TRBV20-1 and TRBJ2-1; D is undetermined. This CDR3 has 13 residues. V lost 6 bases to trimming and J lost 0 bases, with 9 bases between them. Germline loops: CDR1 DFQATT, CDR2 SNEGSKA (reference sequence). Here the CDR3 reads CSAKMSSYNEQFF. The CDR3 nucleotides are TGCAGTGCCAAGATGAGCTCCTACAATGAGCAGTTCTTC.

This clonotype was seen many times. The J gene is TRBJ2-5, the V gene TRBV7-2; D not resolved. This CDR3 contains 13 residues. CDR1 is SGHTA, CDR2 FQGNSA, per germline. The V end was cut by 1 base, the J end by 5 bases, with 8 bases between. The CDR3 loop is CASSLGPRETQYF. CDR3 DNA: TGTGCCAGCAGCTTAGGCCCACGGGAGACCCAGTACTTC.

This clonotype was found many times. The chain has TRBV9 and TRBJ1-5; D perhaps matches TRBD1 (5 bases). This CDR3 spans 16 amino acids. From germline, CDR1 is SGDLS and CDR2 YYNGEE. V shed 3 bases and J shed 5 bases, with 18 bases lying between them. The DNA of the CDR3 is TGTGCCAGCAGCGCAAGCCCCACAGGCGAAGATCAGCCCCAGCATTTT. This sequence encodes CASSASPTGEDQPQHF. The entire variable domain, with the rest obtained from reference TRBV9 and TRBJ1-5, is as follows: DSGVTQTPKHLITATGQRVTLRCSPRSGDLSVYWYQQSLDQGLQFLIQYYNGEERAKGNILERFSAQQFPDLHSELNLSSLELGDSALYFCASSASPTGEDQPQHFGDGTRLSIL.

As to this clonotype: A clone one base away is much larger, so this may be a read error. This chain uses TRBV7-8 with TRBJ2-1, with 14 bases matching TRBD2. CDR3 length: 16 amino acids. CDR1 is SGHVS and CDR2 is FQNEAQ in the germline V gene. The CDR3 DNA sequence: TGTGTCAGCAGCGGGCGACTAGCGGGGGGGCCGAATGAGCAGTTCTTC. Its protein product is CVSSGRLAGGPNEQFF.

This clonotype appeared many times. The rearrangement uses TRBV5-1 and TRBJ1-1; TRBD1 aligns across 8 bases. The CDR3 is made up of 14 amino acids. Germline trimming cut 0 bases from V and 6 bases from J; bases unmatched to any gene: 4. Germline lookup yields CDR1 SGHRS and CDR2 YFSETQ. The CDR3 loop reads CASSLGTGSPEAFF. The CDR3 region has the DNA TGCGCCAGCAGCTTGGGGACAGGGAGCCCTGAAGCTTTCTTT.

This clonotype was observed many times. The chain joins TRBV6-5 to TRBJ2-7; 7 bases align to TRBD1. Looked up from germline, CDR1 is MNHEY and CDR2 is SVGAGI. V lost 5 bases to trimming and J lost 0 bases; unmatched junction nucleotides: 13. The CDR3 sequence is 17 residues long. The CDR3 coding sequence is TGTGCCAGCAGTGCACTCCTGACAGGGCCCAGCTCCTACGAGCAGTACGTC. Its translation is CASSALLTGPSSYEQYV.